This T cell receptor (beta chain) emerged from a study of shared clonotypes between healthy human individuals (TCRdb year 2020). The study in broad terms: A couple of women and three men aged 18 to 49 years were included in the cohort. Per donor, leukapheresis produced somewhere between about 0.9 and 10 billion PBMCs. The study deeply sequenced blood TCR repertoires of about 5 healthy adults to estimate repertoire size and the extent of clonotype sharing between individuals. For each donor, three plates each were used for CD4 naive and CD4 memory, two plates were used for CD8 naive, and one plate was used for CD8 memory. Libraries were prepared and TCR repertoires were sequenced by different laboratories using diverse techniques, in order to increase sequencing depth and limit assay-specific biases. Study-level results and caveats: Sampling was limited to blood, and TCR repertoires in tissue likely differ from TCR repertoires in blood. Pairwise subsampling indicated that sequencing depth was expected to affect the degree of clonotype sharing among donors. Higher generation probabilities were observed for clonotypes shared by all four sorted-subset donors than for non-shared clonotypes. Incomplete sequencing was indicated by rarefaction of sorted-subset datasets, despite the large sequencing depth. Because the study included a small number of donors, the genetic and exposure-history diversity represented was limited. Larger estimated clonotype richness was generally found for naive subsets than for memory subsets. When a handful of donors were compared, the shared fraction of clonotypes was about 5% for naive CD4, 3.5% to 4% for naive CD8, roughly 2.5% for memory CD4, and less than 0.45% for memory CD8.

Trimming costs V 4 bases and J 6 bases, and their ends lie 10 bases apart. The germline V gene provides CDR1 MNHNS and CDR2 SASEGT. Inclusive of the bounding cysteine and phenylalanine, the CDR3 is 13 residues long. Only the CDR3 DNA is retained, 39 bases long and in frame from the first base. Using the deep immunoSEQ assay, multiplex PCR amplified TCR CDR3 regions from genomic DNA. Genomic DNA extracted from each cell subset was distributed evenly over all wells of several immunoSEQ 96-well plates, and each plate served as one replicate. Each replicate PCR for sorted subsets received around 210 ng genomic DNA, equal to some 32,000 T cell genomes. Purified libraries were quantified with a Qubit 3.0 fluorometer, sized on a Bioanalyzer 2100, and re-quantified with the KAPA Library Quantification kit. A separate single-read 150-cycle Illumina NextSeq 550 flow cell was used to sequence each immunoSEQ 96-well plate. In the source study's methods: Because the immunoSEQ output included only junctional sequences and no quality scores, the filtering could not be the same as the filtering used for full-length reads. Sequences were annotated with PyIR, a Python wrapper for IgBLAST v1.9, and V/J genes and CDR3 were assigned using IMGT germline references. Reads were removed for weak V/J assignments (E-value above 1e-6), missing CDR3, stop codons, out-of-frame junctions, or ambiguous translated residues. V3J clonotypes were defined as sequences sharing an identical inferred V gene, J gene, and CDR3 amino acid sequence. Percentage overlap between repertoires was computed as shared unique clonotypes divided by the size of the smaller repertoire. Three approaches were used to assess repertoire richness: RTK rarefaction, the Chao1 estimator, and Recon v2.1 estimates of unobserved clonotypes. For all TCRbeta clonotypes obtained by the gDNA method from a handful of donors, generation probabilities were computed with OLGA. TCRdb mirrors the immuneACCESS table, restricted to in-frame sequences. Some clones are absent from its copies; in checked studies, under half trace to an unresolved V gene, and the reason for the others is unknown. D and trimming come from the DNA, and the V and J calls and clone size come from that table. This sample holds about 1.9 million clones; just over 90% were observed only once. Together, the top ten hold around 1.8% of the sample.

Concerning this clone itself: Which antigen it targets is not known. Per-nucleotide qualities are absent, and no much larger clonotype sits a single base away.

For the CD8 naive samples, CD45RO-negative cells were positively selected for CCR7, yielding a CD45RA+CCR7+ population from which TemRA cells were excluded. The donors were healthy, HIV-negative adults with no recently reported acute infections or vaccinations. Every donor was a Caucasian adult living in Nashville, Tennessee, USA. Blood was collected by leukapheresis, and PBMCs were isolated by Ficoll-Histopaque density gradient centrifugation and then cryopreserved in liquid nitrogen vapor phase. Purity and quantity of every magnetically sorted T cell population were checked by analytical flow cytometry. Genomic DNA was isolated from every sorted fraction and measured by UV absorbance on a Nanodrop 2000c.

Sequencing was done on a sample of naive CD8+ T cells from PBMCs. In the paper's terms, the cell subset or site label means: CD45RA+CCR7+. The receptor was isolated from a man younger than 35 in good health. Some clones in this sample may be carry-over from other donors' samples. The receptor chain draws on TRBV6-1 and TRBJ1-5; a confident D gene designation cannot be given. The DNA is as follows: TGTGCCAGCAGTGTCCCCGGGAGTCAGCCCCAGCATTTT. Its protein is CASSVPGSQPQHF.